Detailed here is one T cell receptor (beta chain). This entry comes from a study of monozygotic twins with inflammatory bowel disease. Germline-derived CDR1 and CDR2 are MDHEN and SYDVKM. The CDR3 extends over 14 amino acids. TCRdb re-analyzed the 5' RACE reads; it lists each CDR3 protein once, without DNA. This table lists around 140,000 distinct CDR3 sequences. This receptor was obtained from a human donor with ulcerative colitis or Crohn's disease, or a healthy co-twin of an affected twin (not recorded which). The V and J genes are TRBV28 and TRBJ2-7; there is no DNA to check the TCRdb D call of TRBD2. Sequenced material: blood. This chain's CDR3 is CASSVAGGTYEQYF.